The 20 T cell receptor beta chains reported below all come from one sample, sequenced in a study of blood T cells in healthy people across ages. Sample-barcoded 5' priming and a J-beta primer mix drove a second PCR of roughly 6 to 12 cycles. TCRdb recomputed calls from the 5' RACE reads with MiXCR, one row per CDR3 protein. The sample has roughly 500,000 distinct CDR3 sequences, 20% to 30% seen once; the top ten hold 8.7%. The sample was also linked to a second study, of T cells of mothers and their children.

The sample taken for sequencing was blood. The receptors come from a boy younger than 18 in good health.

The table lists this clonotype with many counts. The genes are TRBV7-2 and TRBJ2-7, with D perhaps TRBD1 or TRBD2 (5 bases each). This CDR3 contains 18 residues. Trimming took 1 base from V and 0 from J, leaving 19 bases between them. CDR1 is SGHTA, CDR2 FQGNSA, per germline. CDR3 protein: CASSLDLNPGRSSYEQYF. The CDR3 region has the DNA TGTGCCAGCAGCTTAGACCTGAACCCGGGACGCAGCTCCTACGAGCAGTACTTC. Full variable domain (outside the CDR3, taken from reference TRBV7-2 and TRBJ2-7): GAGVSQSPSNKVTEKGKDVELRCDPISGHTALYWYRQSLGQGLEFLIYFQGNSAPDKSGLPSDRFSAERTGGSVSTLTIQRTQQEDSAVYLCASSLDLNPGRSSYEQYFGPGTRLTVT.

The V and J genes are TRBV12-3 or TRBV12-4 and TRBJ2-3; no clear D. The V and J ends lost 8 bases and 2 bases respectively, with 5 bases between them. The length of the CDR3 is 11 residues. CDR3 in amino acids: CASGFTDTQYF. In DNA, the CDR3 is TGTGCCAGCGGATTCACAGATACGCAGTATTTT.

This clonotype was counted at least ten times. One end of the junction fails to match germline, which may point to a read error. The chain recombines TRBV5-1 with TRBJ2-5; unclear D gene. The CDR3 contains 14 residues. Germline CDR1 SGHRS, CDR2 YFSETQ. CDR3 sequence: CASSLLASQETQYF. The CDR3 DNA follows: TGTGCCAGCAGCTTATTGGCGAGTCAAGAGACCCAGTACTTC.

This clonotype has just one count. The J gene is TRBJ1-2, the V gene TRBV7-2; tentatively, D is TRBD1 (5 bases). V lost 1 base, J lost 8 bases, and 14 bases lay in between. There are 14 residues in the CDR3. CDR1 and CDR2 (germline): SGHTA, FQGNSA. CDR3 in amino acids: CASSLVAGSGGYTF. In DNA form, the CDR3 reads TGTGCCAGCAGCTTAGTAGCAGGGTCTGGGGGCTACACCTTC.

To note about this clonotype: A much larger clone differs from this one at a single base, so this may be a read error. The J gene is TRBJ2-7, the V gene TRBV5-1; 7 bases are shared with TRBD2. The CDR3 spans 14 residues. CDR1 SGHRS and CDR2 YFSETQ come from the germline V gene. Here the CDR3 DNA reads TGCACCAGCAGCTTGGTGGCGGGAGAATACGAGCAGTACTTC. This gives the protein CTSSLVAGEYEQYF.

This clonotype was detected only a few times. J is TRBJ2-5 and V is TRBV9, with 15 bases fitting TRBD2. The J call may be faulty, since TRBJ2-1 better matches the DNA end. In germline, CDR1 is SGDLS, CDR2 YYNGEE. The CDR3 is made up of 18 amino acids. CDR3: CASSVAGTSGGFYNEQFF. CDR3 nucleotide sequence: TGTGCCAGCAGCGTAGCTGGGACTAGCGGGGGGTTCTACAATGAGCAGTTCTTC.

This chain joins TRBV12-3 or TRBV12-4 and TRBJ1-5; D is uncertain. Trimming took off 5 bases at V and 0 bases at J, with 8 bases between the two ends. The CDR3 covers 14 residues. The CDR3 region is CASSQRRSNQPQHF. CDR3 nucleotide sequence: TGTGCCAGCAGTCAGCGGCGTAGCAATCAGCCCCAGCATTTT.

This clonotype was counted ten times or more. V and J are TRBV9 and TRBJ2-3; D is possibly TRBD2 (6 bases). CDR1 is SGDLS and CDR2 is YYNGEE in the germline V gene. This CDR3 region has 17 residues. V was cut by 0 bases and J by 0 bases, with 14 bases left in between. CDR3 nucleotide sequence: TGTGCCAGCAGCGTAGTCCCTCAAGCGGGTAGCACAGATACGCAGTATTTT. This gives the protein CASSVVPQAGSTDTQYF.

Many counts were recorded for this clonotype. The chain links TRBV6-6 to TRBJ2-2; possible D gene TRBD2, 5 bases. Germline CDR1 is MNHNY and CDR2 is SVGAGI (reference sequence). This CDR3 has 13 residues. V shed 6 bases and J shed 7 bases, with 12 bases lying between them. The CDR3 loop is CASSPLEDGELFF. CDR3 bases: TGTGCCAGCAGCCCTTTGGAGGACGGGGAGCTGTTTTTT.

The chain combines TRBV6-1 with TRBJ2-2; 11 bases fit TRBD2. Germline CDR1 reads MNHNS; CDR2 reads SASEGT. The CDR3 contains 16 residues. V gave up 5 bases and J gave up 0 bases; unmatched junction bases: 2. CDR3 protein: CASSRGLAANTGELFF. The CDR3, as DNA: TGTGCCAGCAGTCGGGGACTAGCGGCGAACACCGGGGAGCTGTTTTTT.

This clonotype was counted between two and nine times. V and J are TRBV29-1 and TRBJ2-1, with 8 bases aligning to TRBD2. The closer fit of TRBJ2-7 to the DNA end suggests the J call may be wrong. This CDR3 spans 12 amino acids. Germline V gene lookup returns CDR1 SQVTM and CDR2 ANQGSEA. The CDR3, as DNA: TGCAGCGTGAGGACTAGCCTTTACGAGCAGTACTTC. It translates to CSVRTSLYEQYF.

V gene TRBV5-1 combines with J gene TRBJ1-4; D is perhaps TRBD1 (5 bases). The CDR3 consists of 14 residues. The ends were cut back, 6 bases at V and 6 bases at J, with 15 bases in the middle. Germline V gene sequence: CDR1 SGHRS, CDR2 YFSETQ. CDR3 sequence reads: CASTDPGEYEKLFF. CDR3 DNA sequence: TGCGCCAGCACTGACCCGGGGGAGTATGAAAAACTGTTTTTT.

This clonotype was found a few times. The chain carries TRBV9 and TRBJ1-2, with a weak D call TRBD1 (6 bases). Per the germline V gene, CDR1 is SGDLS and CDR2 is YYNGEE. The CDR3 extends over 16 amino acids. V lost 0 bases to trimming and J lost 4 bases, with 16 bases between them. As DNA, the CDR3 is TGTGCCAGCAGCGTAGCCCAACAAGGGGGGCCCTATGGCTACACCTTC. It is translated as CASSVAQQGGPYGYTF.

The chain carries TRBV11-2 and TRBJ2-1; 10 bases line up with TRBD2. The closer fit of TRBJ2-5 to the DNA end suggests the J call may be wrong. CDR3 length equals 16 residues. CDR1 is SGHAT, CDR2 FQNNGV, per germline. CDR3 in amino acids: CASRNSGTSAHETQYF. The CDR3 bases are TGTGCCAGCAGAAATTCCGGGACTAGCGCCCATGAGACCCAGTACTTC.

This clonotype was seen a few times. CDR3 nucleotide sequence: TGTGCCAGCTCACCGACCAAGGGAGAGACCCAGTACTTC. Amino acids: CASSPTKGETQYF. V and J are TRBV18 and TRBJ2-5, with unresolved D. Deletions cut 3 bases from V and 4 bases from J, with 9 bases between. The germline CDR1 and CDR2 sequences are KGHSH and LQKENI. The CDR3 extends over 13 amino acids.

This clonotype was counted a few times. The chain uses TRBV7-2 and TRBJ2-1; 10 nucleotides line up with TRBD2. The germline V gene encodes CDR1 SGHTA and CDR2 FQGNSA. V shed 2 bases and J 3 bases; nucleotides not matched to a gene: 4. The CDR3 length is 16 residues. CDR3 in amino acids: CASSLRPSGSYNEQFF. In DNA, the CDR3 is TGTGCCAGCAGCTTACGACCTAGCGGGAGCTACAATGAGCAGTTCTTC.

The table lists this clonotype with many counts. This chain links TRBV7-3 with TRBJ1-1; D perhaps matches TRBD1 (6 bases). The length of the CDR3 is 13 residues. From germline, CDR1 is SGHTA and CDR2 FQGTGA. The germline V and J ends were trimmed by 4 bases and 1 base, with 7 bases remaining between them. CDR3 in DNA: TGTGCCAGCAGCTCCAGGGGGAACACTGAAGCTTTCTTT. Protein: CASSSRGNTEAFF.

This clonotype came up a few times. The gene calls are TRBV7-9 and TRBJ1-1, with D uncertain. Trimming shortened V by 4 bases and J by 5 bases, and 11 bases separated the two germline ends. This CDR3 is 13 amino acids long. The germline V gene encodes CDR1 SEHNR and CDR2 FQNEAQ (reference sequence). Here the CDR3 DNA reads TGTGCCAGCAGCTCTCCCCTGGATACTGAAGCTTTCTTT. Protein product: CASSSPLDTEAFF. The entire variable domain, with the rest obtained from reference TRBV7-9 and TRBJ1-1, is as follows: DTGVSQNPRHKITKRGQNVTFRCDPISEHNRLYWYRQTLGQGPEFLTYFQNEAQLEKSRLLSDRFSAERPKGSFSTLEIQRTEQGDSAMYLCASSSPLDTEAFFGQGTRLTVV.

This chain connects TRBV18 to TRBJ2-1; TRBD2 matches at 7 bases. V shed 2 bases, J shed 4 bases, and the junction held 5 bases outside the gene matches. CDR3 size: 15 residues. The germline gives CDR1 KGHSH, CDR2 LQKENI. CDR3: CASSPVSGDYNEQFF. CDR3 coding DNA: TGTGCCAGCTCACCAGTGAGCGGGGATTACAATGAGCAGTTCTTC.

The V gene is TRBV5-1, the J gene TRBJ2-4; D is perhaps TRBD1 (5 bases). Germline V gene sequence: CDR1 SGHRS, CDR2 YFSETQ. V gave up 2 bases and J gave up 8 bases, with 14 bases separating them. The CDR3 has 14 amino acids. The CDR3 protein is CASSFRMPTDIQYF. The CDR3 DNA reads TGCGCCAGCAGCTTTAGAATGCCGACAGACATTCAGTACTTC.